This TCR beta chain was sequenced during a study of blood T cell repertoires in COVID-19. CDR1 is MNHEY, CDR2 SMNVEV, per germline (reference sequence). This CDR3 comprises 16 residues. V lost 0 bases and J lost 4, with 15 bases in between. This clone occurred once. Sequencing was performed with immunoSEQ multiplex PCR; in TCRdb, only in-frame clones are kept and a portion is missing. In the table there are more than 95,000 clones, around 81% of which are singletons. The source is a man older than 75 with acute or convalescent COVID-19. Sequenced: peripheral blood. The J gene is TRBJ2-5, the V gene TRBV27; possible D gene TRBD1, 6 bases. In nucleotides, the CDR3 is TGTGCCAGCAGTTTATCGGGGTACACAGGGAGAGAGACCCAGTACTTC. Translating gives CASSLSGYTGRETQYF.